The TCR beta chain under discussion was sequenced for a study of tissue T cells after allogeneic stem cell transplantation. Clones were sequenced by immunoSEQ multiplex PCR, and TCRdb holds only the in-frame ones, with some missing. The repertoire includes more than 9,500 clones, 60% of them detected once, and over 8.5% sits in the top ten. The CDR3 runs 12 residues. Trimming removed 6 bases at V and 3 bases at J, with 9 bases between. Germline V CDR1 and CDR2: MNHEY, SVGAGI. This clone was counted once. This rearrangement joins TRBV6-5 to TRBJ2-7; D remains unclear. The material sequenced was tissue from the jejunum, taken at autopsy. This clonotype was sampled from a woman aged 18-49 years with breast cancer. The CDR3 loop reads CASRAELYEQYF. The CDR3 nucleotides read TGTGCCAGCAGGGCAGAACTCTACGAGCAGTACTTC.